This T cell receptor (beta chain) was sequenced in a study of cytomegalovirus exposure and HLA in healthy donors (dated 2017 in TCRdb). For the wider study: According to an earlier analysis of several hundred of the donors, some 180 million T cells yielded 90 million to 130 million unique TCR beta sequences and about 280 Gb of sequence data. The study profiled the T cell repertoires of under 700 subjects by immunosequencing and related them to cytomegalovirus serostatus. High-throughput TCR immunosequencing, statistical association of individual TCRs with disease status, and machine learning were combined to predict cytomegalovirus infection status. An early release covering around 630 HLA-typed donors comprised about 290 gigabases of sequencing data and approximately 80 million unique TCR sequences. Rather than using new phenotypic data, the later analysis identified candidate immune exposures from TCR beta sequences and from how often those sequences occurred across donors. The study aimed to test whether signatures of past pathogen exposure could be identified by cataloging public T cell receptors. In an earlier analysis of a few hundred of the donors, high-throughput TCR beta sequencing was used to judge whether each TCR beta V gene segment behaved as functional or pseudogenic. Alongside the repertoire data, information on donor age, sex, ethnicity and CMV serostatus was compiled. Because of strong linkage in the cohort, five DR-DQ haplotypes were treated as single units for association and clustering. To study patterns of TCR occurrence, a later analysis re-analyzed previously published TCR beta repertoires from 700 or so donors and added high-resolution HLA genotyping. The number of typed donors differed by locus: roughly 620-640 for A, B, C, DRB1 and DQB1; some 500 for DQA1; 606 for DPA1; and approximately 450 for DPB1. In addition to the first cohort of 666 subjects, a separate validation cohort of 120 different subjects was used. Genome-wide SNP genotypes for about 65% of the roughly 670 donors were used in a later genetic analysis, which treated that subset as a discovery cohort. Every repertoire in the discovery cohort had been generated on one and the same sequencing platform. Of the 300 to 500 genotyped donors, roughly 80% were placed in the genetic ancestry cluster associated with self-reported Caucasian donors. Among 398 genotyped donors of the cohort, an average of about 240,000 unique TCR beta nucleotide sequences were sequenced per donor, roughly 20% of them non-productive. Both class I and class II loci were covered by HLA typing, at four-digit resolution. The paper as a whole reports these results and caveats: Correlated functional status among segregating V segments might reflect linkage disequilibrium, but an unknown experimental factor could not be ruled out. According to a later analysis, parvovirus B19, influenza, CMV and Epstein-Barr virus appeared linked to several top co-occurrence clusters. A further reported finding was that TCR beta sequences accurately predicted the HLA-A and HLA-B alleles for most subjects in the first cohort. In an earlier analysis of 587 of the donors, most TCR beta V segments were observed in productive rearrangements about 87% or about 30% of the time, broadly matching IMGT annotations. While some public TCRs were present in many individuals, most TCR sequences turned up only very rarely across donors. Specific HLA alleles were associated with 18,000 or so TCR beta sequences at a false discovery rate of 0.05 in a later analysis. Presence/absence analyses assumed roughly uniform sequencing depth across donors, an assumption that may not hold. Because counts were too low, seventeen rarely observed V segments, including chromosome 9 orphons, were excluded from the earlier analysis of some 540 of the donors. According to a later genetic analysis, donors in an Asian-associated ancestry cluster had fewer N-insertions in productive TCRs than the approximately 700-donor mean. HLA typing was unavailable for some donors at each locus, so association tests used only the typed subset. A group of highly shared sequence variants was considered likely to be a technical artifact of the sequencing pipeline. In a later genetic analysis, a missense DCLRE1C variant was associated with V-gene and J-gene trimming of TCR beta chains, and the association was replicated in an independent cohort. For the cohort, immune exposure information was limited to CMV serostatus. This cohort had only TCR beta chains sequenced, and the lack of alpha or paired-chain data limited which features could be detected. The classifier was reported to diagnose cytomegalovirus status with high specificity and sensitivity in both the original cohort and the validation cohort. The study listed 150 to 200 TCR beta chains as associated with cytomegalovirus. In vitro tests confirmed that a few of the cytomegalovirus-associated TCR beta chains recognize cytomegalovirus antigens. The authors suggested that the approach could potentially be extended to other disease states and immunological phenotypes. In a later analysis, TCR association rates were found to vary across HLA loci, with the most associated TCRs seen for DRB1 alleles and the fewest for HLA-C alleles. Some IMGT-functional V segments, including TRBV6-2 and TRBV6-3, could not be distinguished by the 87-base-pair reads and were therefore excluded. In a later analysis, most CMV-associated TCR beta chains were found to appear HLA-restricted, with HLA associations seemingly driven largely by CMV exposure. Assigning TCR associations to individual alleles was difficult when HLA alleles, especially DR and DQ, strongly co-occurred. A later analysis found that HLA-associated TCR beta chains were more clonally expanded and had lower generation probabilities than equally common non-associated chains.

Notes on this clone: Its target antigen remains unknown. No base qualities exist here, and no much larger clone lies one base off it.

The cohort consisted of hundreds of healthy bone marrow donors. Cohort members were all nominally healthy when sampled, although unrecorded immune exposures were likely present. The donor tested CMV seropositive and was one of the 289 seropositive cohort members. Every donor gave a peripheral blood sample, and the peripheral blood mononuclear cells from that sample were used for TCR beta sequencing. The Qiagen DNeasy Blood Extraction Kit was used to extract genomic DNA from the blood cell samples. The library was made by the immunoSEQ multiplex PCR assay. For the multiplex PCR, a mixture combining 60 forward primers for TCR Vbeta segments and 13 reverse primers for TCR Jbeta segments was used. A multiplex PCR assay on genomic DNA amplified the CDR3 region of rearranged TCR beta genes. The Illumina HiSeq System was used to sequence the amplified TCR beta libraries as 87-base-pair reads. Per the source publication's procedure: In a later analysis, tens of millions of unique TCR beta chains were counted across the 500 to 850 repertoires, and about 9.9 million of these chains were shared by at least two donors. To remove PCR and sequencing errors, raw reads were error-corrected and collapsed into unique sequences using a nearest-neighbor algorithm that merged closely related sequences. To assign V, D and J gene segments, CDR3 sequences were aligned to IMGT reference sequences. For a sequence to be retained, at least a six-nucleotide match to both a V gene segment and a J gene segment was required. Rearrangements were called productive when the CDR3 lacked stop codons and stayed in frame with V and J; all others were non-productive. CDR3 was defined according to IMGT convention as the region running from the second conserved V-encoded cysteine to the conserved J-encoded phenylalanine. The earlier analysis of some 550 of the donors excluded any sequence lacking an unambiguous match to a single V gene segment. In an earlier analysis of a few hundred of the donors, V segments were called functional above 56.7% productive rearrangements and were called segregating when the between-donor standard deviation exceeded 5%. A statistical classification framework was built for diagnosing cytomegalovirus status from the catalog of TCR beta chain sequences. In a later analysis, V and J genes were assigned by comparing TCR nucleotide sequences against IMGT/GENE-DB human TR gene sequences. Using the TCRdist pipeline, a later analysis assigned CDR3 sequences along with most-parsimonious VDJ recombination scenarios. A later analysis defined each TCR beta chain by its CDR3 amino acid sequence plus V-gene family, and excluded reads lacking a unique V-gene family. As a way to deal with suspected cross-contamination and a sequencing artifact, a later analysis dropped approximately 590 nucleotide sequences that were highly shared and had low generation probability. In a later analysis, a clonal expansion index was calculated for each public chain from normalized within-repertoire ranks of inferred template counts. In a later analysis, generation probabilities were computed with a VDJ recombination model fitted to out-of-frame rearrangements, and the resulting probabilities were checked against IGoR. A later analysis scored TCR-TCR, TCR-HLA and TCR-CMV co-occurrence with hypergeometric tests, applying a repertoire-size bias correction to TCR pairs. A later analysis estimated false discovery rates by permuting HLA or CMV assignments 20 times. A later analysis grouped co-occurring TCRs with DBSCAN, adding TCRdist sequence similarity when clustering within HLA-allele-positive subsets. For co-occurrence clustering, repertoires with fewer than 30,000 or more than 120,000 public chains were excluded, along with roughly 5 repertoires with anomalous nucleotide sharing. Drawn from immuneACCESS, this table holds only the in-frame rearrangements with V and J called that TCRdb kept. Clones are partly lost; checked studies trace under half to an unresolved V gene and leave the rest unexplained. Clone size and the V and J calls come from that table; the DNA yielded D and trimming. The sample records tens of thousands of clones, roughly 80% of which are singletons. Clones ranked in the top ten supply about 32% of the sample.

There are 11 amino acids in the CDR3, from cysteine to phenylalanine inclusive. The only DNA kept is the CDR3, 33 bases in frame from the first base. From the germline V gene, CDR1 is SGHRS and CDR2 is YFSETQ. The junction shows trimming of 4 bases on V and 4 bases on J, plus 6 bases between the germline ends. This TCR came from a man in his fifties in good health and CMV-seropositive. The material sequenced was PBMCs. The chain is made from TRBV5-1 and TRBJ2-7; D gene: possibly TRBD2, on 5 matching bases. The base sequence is TGCGCCAGCAGCGGGGAGTACGAGCAGTACTTC. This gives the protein CASSGEYEQYF.